This TCR beta chain was found in a study of T-cell reconstitution after alpha-beta-depleted transplantation in children. Unique molecular identifiers tagged the TCRbeta library. Via MiXCR, TCRdb re-called the PCR reads, giving one row per CDR3 protein. The sample carries some 390,000 distinct CDR3 sequences, about a fifth recorded once. The TCR was taken from a human donor who donated a stem cell graft to a child with acute myeloid leukemia. The source material was PBMCs from the stem cell graft donor, sampled from the stem cell graft.

Here the CDR3 DNA reads TGCAGTGCGCCCCCGGGGGAAACTAGCCGTTCCTACGAGCAGTACTTC. Translating gives CSAPPGETSRSYEQYF. This rearrangement joins TRBV20-1 to TRBJ2-7, with D possibly matching TRBD2 (6 bases). The germline gives CDR1 DFQATT, CDR2 SNEGSKA (reference sequence). The CDR3 consists of 16 residues. The V end lost 6 bases, the J end lost 1 base, and 22 bases lay between the germline ends.